This T cell receptor beta chain was profiled in a study of monozygotic twins with inflammatory bowel disease (dated by TCRdb to the late 2010s). With regard to the full study: The full study comprised around 28 monozygotic twin pairs: nine German pairs (four IBD-concordant, five IBD-discordant) and 19 IBD-discordant Danish pairs. Each individual had, on average, about 151 000 unique TCRalpha sequences and 181 000 unique TCRbeta sequences available for analysis. The search for disease-associated traits relied mainly on comparing, within discordant pairs, IBD patients with their genetically identical healthy co-twins. General conclusions and limits of the study: Because patients received different immunosuppressive treatments, the repertoires may have picked up extra background noise and variability between individuals. Compared with healthy twins, IBD patients shared fewer clonotypes with other individuals, and the difference was most pronounced in patients with signs of disease activity. No single strong signal or clonotype linked to IBD turned up in the results, so the idea that one exists was not supported. Concordant and discordant twins showed no difference in repertoire similarity, possibly because of limited statistical power. Measured by the inverse Simpson index, TCRbeta repertoire diversity was lower in IBD patients than in their healthy co-twins. Different T cell subtypes could not be distinguished in the analysis.

Of note for this clonotype: Its binding antigen is unknown.

The receptor library was made with 5' RACE. Each TCR library was prepared from roughly 3,800 ng of total RNA. cDNA was synthesized with SMARTScribe reverse transcriptase in eight separate reactions per sample. Unique molecular identifiers containing a 6-nucleotide sample barcode were introduced through template switching during cDNA synthesis. TCRalpha and TCRbeta cDNA was amplified by two nested PCRs of 16 and 9 cycles, with bead purification after each PCR. Before amplification, the cDNA was treated with uracil DNA-glycosylase and purified using the QIAquick PCR purification kit. In the second PCR, Illumina TruSeq-compatible adapters and sample-specific barcodes were added. Library quality and concentration were assessed using TapeStation and Qubit, and 4.5 to 5.5 ng of each library was pooled. The pooled libraries were sequenced with 2 x 100 bp reads and custom sequencing primers on an Illumina HiSeq2500 single-index Rapid Run. As for the original processing: UMI-based consensus assembly with MiGEC version 1.2.6 was used to correct PCR and sequencing errors. MiXCR version 2.1.1 was used for V(D)J alignment, clonotype assembly and CDR3 extraction. Normalisation of gene usage, clonotype sharing and MAIT/NKT TCR abundance was achieved by analysing the top 1000, 10 000 and 20 000 clonotypes per sample. After downsampling to 27 000 UMIs, diversity was calculated as the inverse Simpson index using the vegan R package. Statistical testing used paired Mann-Whitney U tests on the discordant twin pairs and applied Benjamini-Hochberg correction for multiple testing. Based on TCRdb reprocessing of the reads, there is one entry per CDR3 protein sequence, and DNA is missing. The V and J calls shown here were made by TCRdb, not taken from the authors' results. In this sample's table one finds 440,000 or so distinct CDR3 sequences. The top ten clonotypes cover roughly 2.5% of the sample.

From each donor, a roughly 2.6 ml peripheral blood sample was collected into PAXgene tubes and stored at -80 degrees C. Total RNA was isolated from whole blood with the PAXgene blood miRNA kit on an automated QIAcube, without T cell sorting. Deep TCRalpha and TCRbeta repertoire profiling with unique molecular barcoding was performed on peripheral blood of monozygotic twin pairs concordant or discordant for inflammatory bowel disease. Smoking habits were recorded for all twin pairs, and each individual was classified as a current, former or never smoker. Sequencing was performed on blood. The source is a human donor with ulcerative colitis or Crohn's disease, or a healthy co-twin of an affected twin (not recorded which).

The CDR3 is CASSEMGASGALRRRELFF. Recombination linked TRBV6-1 to TRBJ2-2; TCRdb indicates TRBD2, and absent DNA this call remains unverified. Including the terminal cysteine and phenylalanine, the CDR3 comprises 19 residues. The protein alone is recorded here. Reading the germline V gene gives CDR1 MNHNS and CDR2 SASEGT.